These T cell receptor beta chains were read from a single sample in a study of T cells in Graves' hyperthyroidism and ophthalmopathy. TCRdb independently ran MiXCR on the multiplex PCR reads; one entry per CDR3 protein. This repertoire shows roughly 500,000 distinct CDR3 sequences, roughly 22% found once; its top ten account for approximately 54%. Sequencing was carried out using blood. The receptors come from a woman in her 70s with Graves' ophthalmopathy. The CDR3 runs from the conserved cysteine through the conserved F or W. Fields, in order: V gene, J gene, CDR3 protein.

v_gene: TRBV20-1
j_gene: TRBJ2-3
CDR3aa: CSAVPPTGIFDTDTQYF

v_gene: TRBV20-1
j_gene: TRBJ2-1
CDR3aa: CSARLAGFRSSEQFF

v_gene: TRBV6-5
j_gene: TRBJ2-1
CDR3aa: CASSYSGLPNEQFF

v_gene: TRBV6-1
j_gene: TRBJ1-6
CDR3aa: CASSDFFRGTYNSPLHF

v_gene: TRBV14
j_gene: TRBJ2-7
CDR3aa: CASSQLSSYEQYF

v_gene: TRBV28
j_gene: TRBJ2-3
CDR3aa: CASSPPGWGTDTQYF

v_gene: TRBV6-1
j_gene: TRBJ1-1
CDR3aa: CASSRGATNTEAFF

v_gene: TRBV11-2
j_gene: TRBJ1-1
CDR3aa: CASRRTGGTEAFF

v_gene: TRBV20-1
j_gene: TRBJ2-5
CDR3aa: CSARRRETQYF

v_gene: TRBV18
j_gene: TRBJ2-2
CDR3aa: CASSPPSNTGELFF

v_gene: TRBV15
j_gene: TRBJ2-5
CDR3aa: CATSPRMGETQYF

v_gene: TRBV5-8
j_gene: TRBJ2-7
CDR3aa: CASRLGLADYEQYF

v_gene: TRBV29-1
j_gene: TRBJ2-7
CDR3aa: CSVQEGTYEQYF

v_gene: TRBV27
j_gene: TRBJ1-1
CDR3aa: CASSLSTRNTEAFF

v_gene: TRBV20-1
j_gene: TRBJ1-1
CDR3aa: CSASRDTNTEAFF

v_gene: TRBV9
j_gene: TRBJ2-1
CDR3aa: CASSLISTRLAAYNEQFF

v_gene: TRBV30
j_gene: TRBJ1-3
CDR3aa: CAWNSNRGNTIYF

v_gene: TRBV5-1
j_gene: TRBJ2-7
CDR3aa: CASSFTRSSYEQYF

v_gene: TRBV12-3/TRBV12-4
j_gene: TRBJ2-7
CDR3aa: CASSLGKVYEQYF

v_gene: TRBV9
j_gene: TRBJ2-1
CDR3aa: CASSVGRQPYNEQFF

v_gene: TRBV3-1
j_gene: TRBJ1-2
CDR3aa: CASSQAGGHGGYTF

v_gene: TRBV30
j_gene: TRBJ1-2
CDR3aa: CAWSVAGNYGYTF

v_gene: TRBV28
j_gene: TRBJ1-5
CDR3aa: CASSPGTMNNQPQHF

v_gene: TRBV6-1
j_gene: TRBJ1-5
CDR3aa: CASRIQGAGGNQPQHF

v_gene: TRBV12-3/TRBV12-4
j_gene: TRBJ2-7
CDR3aa: CASSGGQGSYEQYF

v_gene: TRBV12-3/TRBV12-4
j_gene: TRBJ1-1
CDR3aa: CASSLGQLTEAFF

v_gene: TRBV2
j_gene: TRBJ2-1
CDR3aa: CASTGGRNEQFF

v_gene: TRBV18
j_gene: TRBJ2-7
CDR3aa: CASSPPVGNEQYF

v_gene: TRBV7-2
j_gene: TRBJ2-7
CDR3aa: CASSLAERGHSYEQYF